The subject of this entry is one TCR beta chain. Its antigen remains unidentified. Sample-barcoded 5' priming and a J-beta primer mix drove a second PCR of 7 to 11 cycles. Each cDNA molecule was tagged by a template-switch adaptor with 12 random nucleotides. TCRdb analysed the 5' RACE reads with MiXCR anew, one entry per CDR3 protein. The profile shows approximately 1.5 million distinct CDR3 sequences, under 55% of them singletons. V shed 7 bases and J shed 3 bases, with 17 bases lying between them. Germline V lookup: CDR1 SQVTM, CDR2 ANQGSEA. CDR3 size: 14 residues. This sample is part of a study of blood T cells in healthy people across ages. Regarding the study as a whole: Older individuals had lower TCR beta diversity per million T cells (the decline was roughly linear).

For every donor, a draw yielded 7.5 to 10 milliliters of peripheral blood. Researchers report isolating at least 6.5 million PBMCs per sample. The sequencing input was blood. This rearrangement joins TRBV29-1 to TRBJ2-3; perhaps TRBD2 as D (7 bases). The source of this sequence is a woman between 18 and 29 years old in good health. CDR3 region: CSAWRGGRTDTQYF. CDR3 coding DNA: TGCAGCGCCTGGAGGGGGGGGCGGACAGATACGCAGTATTTT.